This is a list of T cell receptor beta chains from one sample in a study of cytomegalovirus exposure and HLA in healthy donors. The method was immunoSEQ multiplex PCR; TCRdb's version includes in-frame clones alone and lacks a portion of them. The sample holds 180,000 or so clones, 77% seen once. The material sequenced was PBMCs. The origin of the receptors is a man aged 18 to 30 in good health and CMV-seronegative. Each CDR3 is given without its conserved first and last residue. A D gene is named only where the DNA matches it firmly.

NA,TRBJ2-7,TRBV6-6,ASSYGISYEQY
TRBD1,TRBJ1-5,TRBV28,ASSQFSDRDQPQH
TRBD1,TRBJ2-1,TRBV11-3,ASSLGQGYNEQF
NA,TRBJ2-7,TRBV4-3,ASSQERGPSYEQY
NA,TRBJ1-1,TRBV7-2,ASSLNRNTEAF
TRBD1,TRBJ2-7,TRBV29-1,SGTGQDSYEQY
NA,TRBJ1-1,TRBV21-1,ASSKGGGAVDTEAF
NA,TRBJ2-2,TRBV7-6,ASSLSSRTNTGELF
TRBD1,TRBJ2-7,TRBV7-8,ASSPVPGQGTAAVALYEQY
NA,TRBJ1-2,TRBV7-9,ASSFQGGGDGYT
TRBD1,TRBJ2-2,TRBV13,ASSFVLGQGLNTGELF
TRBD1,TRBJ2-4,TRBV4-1,ASSPAGGWKNIQY
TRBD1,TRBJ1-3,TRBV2,ASSLIQGGAGNTIY
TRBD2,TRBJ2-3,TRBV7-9,ASSLTSGGSTDTQY
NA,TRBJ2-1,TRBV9,ASNNKWAPSSYNEQF
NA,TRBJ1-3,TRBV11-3,ASSLVAPGNTIY
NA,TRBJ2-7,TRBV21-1,ASRKSSHEQY
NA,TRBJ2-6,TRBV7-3,ASSTSGANVLT
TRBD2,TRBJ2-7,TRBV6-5,ASSPTSGGTYEQY
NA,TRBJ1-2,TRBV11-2,ASSWGQGNGYT
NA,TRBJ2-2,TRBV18,ASSRNREITGELF
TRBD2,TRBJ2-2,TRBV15,ATSRTQAGATTGELF
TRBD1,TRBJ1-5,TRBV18,ASSLFDRGINQPQH
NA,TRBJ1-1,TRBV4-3,ASSQDLPASPREAF
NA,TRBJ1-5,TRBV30,AWSIGQGNNQPQH
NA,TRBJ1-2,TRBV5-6,ASSLGAVYGYT
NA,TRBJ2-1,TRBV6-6,ASSSRAGGTYNEQF
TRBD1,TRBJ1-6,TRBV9,ASSASTGSAYSPLH
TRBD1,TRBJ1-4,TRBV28,ASTPSTGPEKLF
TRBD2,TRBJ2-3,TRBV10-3,AISTSGASTDTQY
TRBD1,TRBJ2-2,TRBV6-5,ASSPDRGPTGELF
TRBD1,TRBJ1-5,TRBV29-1,SATTGGNNQPQH
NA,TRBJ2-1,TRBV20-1,SALLAYEQF
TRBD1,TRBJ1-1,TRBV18,ASSQGQGYRSA
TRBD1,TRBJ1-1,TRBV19,ASSQPAGGNTEAF
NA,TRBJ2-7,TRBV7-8,ASSLVKLGHEQY
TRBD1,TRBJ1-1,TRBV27,ASSLEWGQGEAF
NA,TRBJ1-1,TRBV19,ATGNRLNTEAF
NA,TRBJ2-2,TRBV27,ASSSHYRAPNTGELF
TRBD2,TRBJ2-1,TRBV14,ASSQPSLAGDNEQF
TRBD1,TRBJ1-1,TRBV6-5,ASSYSRGKNTEAF
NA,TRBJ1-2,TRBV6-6,ASSAQGHGYT
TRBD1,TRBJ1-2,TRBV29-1,SGTGDEANGYT
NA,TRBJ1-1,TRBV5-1,ASSLTGLFRTEAF
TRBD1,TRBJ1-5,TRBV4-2,ASSQEPGGTGNQPQH
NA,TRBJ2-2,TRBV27,ASVEGGAANTGELF